Following are 7 T cell receptor beta chains from one sample sequenced in a study of neurological immune-mediated disorders. One entry per CDR3 protein results from TCRdb running MiXCR on the 5' RACE reads. The profile shows just under 45,000 distinct CDR3 sequences, over 9.5% of them singletons. Specimen: PBMCs. These receptors all stem from a female donor in good health.

This clonotype was counted many times. The chain carries TRBV3-1 and TRBJ2-7; TRBD1 matches at 7 bases. The germline gives CDR1 LGHDT, CDR2 YNNKEL (reference sequence). V lost 6 bases and J lost 0; bases outside the gene matches: 8. The CDR3 has 15 amino acids. As DNA, the CDR3 is TGTGCCAGCAGAGCGACAGGGAGTGCCTCCTACGAGCAGTACTTC. The encoded protein is CASRATGSASYEQYF.

There are many counts of this clonotype. V and J are TRBV14 and TRBJ2-1; D not resolved. Germline V CDR1 and CDR2: SGHDN, FVKESK. The CDR3 length is 14 residues. Trimming removed 4 bases at V and 4 bases at J, with 11 bases between. This CDR3 is CASSPPGSYNEQFF. The CDR3 DNA reads as TGTGCCAGCAGCCCTCCAGGCAGTTACAATGAGCAGTTCTTC. Full variable domain (remainder filled in from reference TRBV14 and TRBJ2-1): EAGVTQFPSHSVIEKGQTVTLRCDPISGHDNLYWYRRVMGKEIKFLLHFVKESKQDESGMPNNRFLAERTGGTYSTLKVQPAELEDSGVYFCASSPPGSYNEQFFGPGTRLTVL.

This clonotype showed up many times. The rearrangement uses TRBV5-1 and TRBJ2-7, with 8 bases identical to TRBD1. V trimming: 3 bases; J trimming: 7 bases; junction bases outside the gene matches: 9. The CDR3 is 14 amino acids. The V gene's germline CDR1 is SGHRS and CDR2 YFSETQ. The CDR3 sequence is CASSWRQGTGEQYF. CDR3 DNA: TGCGCCAGCAGCTGGAGACAGGGGACGGGTGAGCAGTACTTC.

This clonotype came up a few times. This sequence joins TRBV11-3 and TRBJ1-1; no clear D. Between the trimmed V and J ends, which lost 6 bases and 1 base, there was a span of 12 bases. CDR1 and CDR2 from the germline V gene are SGHNT and YENEEA. The CDR3 is made up of 14 amino acids. The CDR3 DNA is TGTGCCAGCAGTCAGCCCTCAGGGAACACTGAAGCTTTCTTT. Protein sequence: CASSQPSGNTEAFF.

This clonotype was seen repeatedly, ten times or more. The rearrangement links TRBV5-1 to TRBJ1-2; the match to TRBD1 covers 7 bases. The CDR3 has 15 residues. V was clipped by 5 bases and J by 1 base; unmatched bases: 8. Germline CDR1 is SGHRS and CDR2 is YFSETQ. Written as DNA, the CDR3 is TGCGCCAGCAGGCAACAGGGGCAAGTTAACTATGGCTACACCTTC. It specifies CASRQQGQVNYGYTF.

Many counts were recorded for this clonotype. The V call is TRBV7-9, the J call TRBJ1-1, with D possibly being TRBD1 (5 bases). From germline, CDR1 is SEHNR and CDR2 FQNEAQ (reference sequence). The V end lost 10 bases, the J end lost 4 bases, and 13 bases lay between the germline ends. The CDR3 length is 12 residues. The CDR3, as DNA: TGTGCCACCCGAGGGACCGGCACTGAAGCTTTCTTT. Amino acids: CATRGTGTEAFF.

The chain has TRBV5-1 and TRBJ2-2; either TRBD1 or TRBD2 may fit D (6 bases each). This CDR3 has 15 amino acids. V shed 7 bases and J shed 5 bases, with 18 bases lying between them. In germline, CDR1 is SGHRS, CDR2 YFSETQ. In DNA form, the CDR3 reads TGCGCCAGCCGCCAACCGGGGGCAGAGACCGGGGAGCTGTTTTTT. This sequence encodes CASRQPGAETGELFF.